This entry concerns a single TCR beta chain. What it recognizes is unknown. The data were taken from a study of graft-versus-host responses after intestinal transplantation. Overall study: All recipients were given anti-thymocyte globulin induction, and tacrolimus and steroids were then administered for three to four years. Overall study results and limits: Allografts from individuals with graft-donor T cell macrochimerism displayed high graft-versus-host to host-versus-graft clonal ratios. GvH clones were found in recipient marrow; some appeared first in ileum or blood.

Clones were sequenced by immunoSEQ multiplex PCR, and TCRdb holds only the in-frame ones, with some missing. This sample yields about 85,000 clones, of which roughly 90% are seen a single time; about 8% belongs to the top ten. The germline gives CDR1 MNHEY, CDR2 SVGAGI. V was clipped by 2 bases and J by 10 bases, with 12 bases between them. CDR3 length equals 13 residues. Material: unstimulated CD8+ T cells sorted from spleen or lymph node cells, obtained before transplant. This receptor was obtained from a human donor who was the organ donor for an intestinal transplant. The V gene is TRBV6-5, the J gene TRBJ2-1, with D possibly TRBD2 on 6 matching bases. CDR3 bases: TGTGCCAGCAGTTACAACCCGCGGGGAGAGCAGTTCTTC. Protein: CASSYNPRGEQFF.